This entry features one T cell receptor (beta chain) sequence. This specimen belongs to a study of blood T cell repertoires in COVID-19. CDR1 is MNHEY, CDR2 SVGAGI, per germline. The CDR3 totals 12 residues. The V gene lost 5 bases and the J gene lost 8 bases, with 10 bases spanning the gap. The method was immunoSEQ multiplex PCR; TCRdb's version includes in-frame clones alone and lacks a portion of them. The table lists about 260,000 clones, around 89% of them singletons. The sequencing sample was made of PBMCs or T cells enriched from blood (not recorded which). This sequence joins TRBV6-5 and TRBJ2-1; D may be TRBD2 (6 bases). This sequence originates from a woman aged 18-30 years who had recovered from COVID-19. CDR3 nucleotides: TGTGCCAGCAGTCAGACTAGGGATGAGCAGTTCTTC. Encoded protein: CASSQTRDEQFF.